One sample yielded the 29 T cell receptor beta chains listed below, sequenced in a study of blood T cells in healthy people across ages. A second about 7 to 12 cycle PCR used barcoded and J-beta primers. Using its own MiXCR run on the 5' RACE reads, TCRdb lists one record per CDR3 protein. Of 1.5 million to 1.9 million distinct CDR3 sequences in the sample, roughly 43% are singletons; the top ten hold about 4.1%. The sample taken for sequencing was blood. These receptors were collected from a young woman in good health.

This clonotype was seen more than once but under ten times. The J gene is TRBJ2-4, the V gene TRBV29-1; unclear D gene. With the DNA end fitting TRBJ2-7 better, the J assignment may be wrong. CDR3 length equals 13 residues. Germline CDR1 SQVTM, CDR2 ANQGSEA. CDR3 DNA sequence: TGCAGCGTTGAAGGGGCGGAGTCCTACGAGCAGTACTTC. Encoded protein: CSVEGAESYEQYF.

Regarding this clonotype: A much larger clone lies one base from this, so it may be a read error. The chain links TRBV20-1 to TRBJ1-2; 9 bases are shared with TRBD1. The CDR3 loop spans 12 amino acids. Germline CDR1 is DFQATT and CDR2 is SNEGSKA (reference sequence). The CDR3: CIARVRTGVNTF. CDR3 coding DNA: TGCATTGCTAGAGTCCGGACAGGGGTAAACACCTTC.

The chain carries TRBV12-3 or TRBV12-4 and TRBJ2-7; 12 bases are a match to TRBD1. CDR3 length: 15 amino acids. With 5 bases clipped from V and 3 bases from J, the junction kept 5 bases outside the gene matches. The CDR3 bases are TGTGCCAGCAGTCCGGGACAGGGGGCTCTCTACGAGCAGTACTTC. This codes for CASSPGQGALYEQYF.

This clonotype was seen more than once but under ten times. This could be a read error, since a much larger clone is one nucleotide away. The V call is TRBV7-2, the J call TRBJ2-1; D is perhaps TRBD2 (6 bases). CDR3 length: 13 residues. V gave up 2 bases and J gave up 13 bases, with 15 bases separating them. Germline values: CDR1 SGHTA, CDR2 FQGNSA. This chain's CDR3 is CASSLSPRETQFF. The DNA for the CDR3 is TGTGCCAGCAGCTTAAGCCCTCGGGAGACCCAGTTCTTC.

This clonotype appeared a few times. The chain links TRBV3-1 to TRBJ1-2; D perhaps matches TRBD1 (5 bases). This CDR3 is built from 14 residues. V shed 3 bases and J shed 7 bases, with 15 bases lying between them. Germline V gene data show CDR1 as LGHDT and CDR2 as YNNKEL (reference sequence). The CDR3 DNA follows: TGTGCCAGCAGCCAGGACCCAGGGATACCTGGCTACACCTTC. The encoded protein is CASSQDPGIPGYTF. Variable domain in full (rest from reference TRBV3-1 and TRBJ1-2): DTAVSQTPKYLVTQMGNDKSIKCEQNLGHDTMYWYKQDSKKFLKIMFSYNNKELIINETVPNRFSPKSPDKAHLNLHINSLELGDSAVYFCASSQDPGIPGYTFGSGTRLTVV.

V is TRBV7-2 and J is TRBJ2-3; TRBD2 matches 9 bases. V trimming: 7 bases; J trimming: 5 bases; junction bases outside the gene matches: 10. From germline, CDR1 is SGHTA and CDR2 FQGNSA. CDR3 length: 15 residues. CDR3 DNA: TGTGCCAGCATACCGGCGGGAGGGCCAAGAGATACGCAGTATTTT. Its translation is CASIPAGGPRDTQYF.

The V and J genes are TRBV4-3 and TRBJ1-5; D is ambiguous. The CDR3 contains 13 residues. V dropped 0 bases and J dropped 6 bases, with 6 bases sitting between them. The germline gives CDR1 LGHNA, CDR2 YSLEER. CDR3 in DNA: TGCGCCAGCAGCCAAGATCCGTGTCAGCCCCAGCATTTT. It yields the protein CASSQDPCQPQHF.

The rearrangement uses TRBV9 and TRBJ2-7; the D gene could be TRBD1 or TRBD2 (5 bases each). Trimming took off 3 bases at V and 2 bases at J, with 12 bases between the two ends. The CDR3 sequence is 14 residues long. The germline gives CDR1 SGDLS, CDR2 YYNGEE. The DNA of the CDR3 is TGTGCCAGCAGCGGGGGGACCCAAGCCTACGAGCAGTACTTC. This gives the protein CASSGGTQAYEQYF.

This chain links TRBV20-1 with TRBJ2-7; D is possibly TRBD2 (6 bases). The J call may be in error: the DNA end matches TRBJ2-5 better. Germline V lookup: CDR1 DFQATT, CDR2 SNEGSKA (reference sequence). The CDR3 is 13 amino acids. The chain's CDR3 is CSARGVGRETQYF. As DNA, the CDR3 is TGCAGTGCTAGAGGGGTCGGGAGAGAGACCCAGTACTTC.

This clonotype occurred a few times. This chain uses TRBV20-1 with TRBJ2-1, with D maybe TRBD2 (5 bases). Germline V gene sequence: CDR1 DFQATT, CDR2 SNEGSKA (reference sequence). V shed 6 bases and J shed 5 bases, with 17 bases lying between them. This CDR3 has 14 residues. CDR3 bases: TGCAGTGCGCGAGCCTACCGGGGTGACAATGAGCAGTTCTTC. Residues: CSARAYRGDNEQFF.

The chain employs TRBV29-1 and TRBJ2-3; the D gene is possibly TRBD1 (5 bases). CDR3 length: 14 residues. CDR1 is SQVTM and CDR2 is ANQGSEA in the germline V gene. Trimming stripped 4 bases from V and 8 bases from J, with 19 bases between. The CDR3 coding sequence is TGCAGCGTTGCATATGGCAGGGTGACGGGTACGCAGTATTTT. This sequence encodes CSVAYGRVTGTQYF.

The gene calls are TRBV7-2 and TRBJ1-1, with TRBD1 as a possible D gene (6 bases). Germline CDR1 SGHTA, CDR2 FQGNSA. CDR3 length: 14 amino acids. Trimming shortened V by 5 bases and J by 8 bases, and 18 bases separated the two germline ends. The CDR3 nucleotides are TGTGCCAGCAGCCCCTGGGACACCGGACCAGAAGCTTTCTTT. Its protein product is CASSPWDTGPEAFF.

The chain employs TRBV29-1 and TRBJ1-2, with TRBD1 matching over 8 bases. Trimming at V came to 2 bases and at J to 0 bases, leaving 2 bases not matched to a gene. The CDR3 has 14 amino acids. CDR1 SQVTM and CDR2 ANQGSEA come from the germline V gene. Here the CDR3 reads CSVEQGAANYGYTF. In nucleotides, the CDR3 is TGCAGCGTTGAACAGGGGGCCGCTAACTATGGCTACACCTTC.

This chain links TRBV29-1 with TRBJ1-1; no definite D call. Germline V lookup: CDR1 SQVTM, CDR2 ANQGSEA. The V gene lost 2 bases and the J gene lost 1 base, with 14 bases spanning the gap. The CDR3 sequence is 15 residues long. The CDR3 reads CSVENPSRKNTEAFF. The CDR3 nucleotides read TGCAGCGTTGAAAACCCAAGCAGGAAGAACACTGAAGCTTTCTTT.

This clonotype was counted a few times. The V gene is TRBV4-1, the J gene TRBJ1-1; D is unclear. V shed 1 base and J shed 2 bases, with 14 bases lying between them. This CDR3 spans 16 amino acids. The germline V gene encodes CDR1 MGHRA and CDR2 YSYEKL. The CDR3 nucleotides read TGCGCCAGCAGCCAAGGCCAGGCGCGGGGAAACACTGAAGCTTTCTTT. It is translated as CASSQGQARGNTEAFF.

This clonotype came up once. The rearrangement links TRBV20-1 to TRBJ1-1, with TRBD1 matching over 9 bases. Germline V gene data show CDR1 as DFQATT and CDR2 as SNEGSKA (reference sequence). This CDR3 contains 13 residues. J gave up 4 bases and V 3 bases, and 3 bases lay outside the gene matches. CDR3 in amino acids: CSARMDRGTEAFF. DNA of the CDR3: TGCAGTGCTAGGATGGACAGGGGCACTGAAGCTTTCTTT.

The genes are TRBV12-3 or TRBV12-4 and TRBJ2-3; 7 nucleotides line up with TRBD2. With 4 bases clipped from V and 2 bases from J, the junction kept 15 bases outside the gene matches. The CDR3 sequence is 18 residues long. CDR3 nucleotide sequence: TGTGCCAGCAGTTCCACTAGGGCTAGCGGAGCCTTCACAGATACGCAGTATTTT. It translates to CASSSTRASGAFTDTQYF.

A few counts support this clonotype. The rearrangement uses TRBV21-1 and TRBJ1-5; the D call in the table, TRBD1, was not verified against the DNA. TRBV21-1 is noted as a pseudogene. The CDR3 spans 18 residues. The CDR3 nucleotides read TGTGCCAGCAGCAAAGAATGGGAAGGGACAGGGGGATCCCAGCCCCAGCATTTT. This encodes CASSKEWEGTGGSQPQHF.

The V and J genes are TRBV9 and TRBJ2-3, with D unresolved. Trimming left V 6 bases short and J 0 bases short, with 11 bases between. Germline V gives CDR1 SGDLS, CDR2 YYNGEE. CDR3 size: 14 residues. The chain's CDR3 is CASTRSVSTDTQYF. The DNA of the CDR3 is TGTGCCAGCACTCGGTCAGTGAGCACAGATACGCAGTATTTT.

As concerns this clonotype: A much larger clone sits a single nucleotide away, making a read error possible. This rearrangement joins TRBV5-6 to TRBJ2-1; D remains ambiguous. The CDR3 runs 16 residues. Germline loops: CDR1 SGHDT, CDR2 YYEEEE. V lost 0 bases and J lost 0, with 10 bases in between. The CDR3 loop reads CASSLGALSSYNEQFF. Here the CDR3 DNA reads TGTGCCAGCAGCTTGGGAGCACTAAGCTCCTACAATGAGCAGTTCTTC.

A few counts support this clonotype. The V gene is TRBV7-2, the J gene TRBJ2-2, with a possible D match to TRBD2 (6 bases). Trimming took 1 base from V and 11 from J, leaving 8 bases between them. CDR1 and CDR2 from the germline V gene are SGHTA and FQGNSA. The CDR3 spans 12 residues. The CDR3 reads CASSLVAVELFF. CDR3 nucleotides: TGTGCCAGCAGCTTAGTAGCGGTTGAGCTGTTTTTT.

The sample holds many counts of this clonotype. V usage is TRBV11-2 and J usage is TRBJ2-1; 8 nucleotides match TRBD2. The J segment lost 3 bases and the V segment lost 6 bases, leaving 10 bases of the junction unmatched. CDR3 length: 16 amino acids. CDR1 is SGHAT, CDR2 FQNNGV, per germline. CDR3 region: CASRLLVGTSYNEQFF. The DNA for the CDR3 is TGTGCCAGCAGACTTCTGGTCGGGACTAGCTACAATGAGCAGTTCTTC.

This clonotype was detected only a few times. This rearrangement joins TRBV24-1 to TRBJ1-2; D call uncertain. With 4 bases removed from V and 4 bases from J, the gap between germline ends came to 6 bases. The CDR3 loop spans 12 amino acids. The germline V gene has CDR1 KGHDR and CDR2 SFDVKD. The CDR3 DNA reads as TGTGCCACCAGTGAGGGGAGCTATGGCTACACCTTC. It encodes CATSEGSYGYTF.

This clonotype was counted between two and nine times. The rearrangement joins TRBV20-1 to TRBJ1-5; D is perhaps TRBD1 (6 bases). CDR3 length equals 13 residues. Per the germline V gene, CDR1 is DFQATT and CDR2 is SNEGSKA (reference sequence). Trimming stripped 3 bases from V and 4 bases from J, with 10 bases between. The CDR3 DNA reads as TGCAGTGCTAGGAACAGGGTGAATCAGCCCCAGCATTTT. Translating it yields CSARNRVNQPQHF.

This chain links TRBV11-1 with TRBJ2-1; D possibly corresponds to TRBD1 (5 bases). V lost 5 bases to trimming and J lost 9 bases, with 11 bases between them. Germline CDR1 reads SGHAT; CDR2 reads FQDESV (reference sequence). The CDR3 is 12 amino acids. CDR3 nucleotide sequence: TGTGCCAGCAGCCAAGACAGAACTGAGCAGTTCTTC. The encoded protein is CASSQDRTEQFF.

In its sample, this clonotype was seen a few times. The chain is built from TRBV2 and TRBJ2-1; D not resolved. CDR3 length equals 11 residues. Germline values: CDR1 SNHLY, CDR2 FYNNEI. Trimming shortened V by 1 base and J by 8 bases, and 3 bases separated the two germline ends. CDR3 coding DNA: TGTGCCAGCAGTGAAGTCGATGAGCAGTTCTTC. This translates into CASSEVDEQFF. Variable domain in full (rest from reference TRBV2 and TRBJ2-1): EPEVTQTPSHQVTQMGQEVILRCVPISNHLYFYWYRQILGQKVEFLVSFYNNEISEKSEIFDDQFSVERPDGSNFTLKIRSTKLEDSAMYFCASSEVDEQFFGPGTRLTVL.

The gene calls are TRBV7-9 and TRBJ1-4; no firm D call. V was trimmed by 3 bases and J by 1 base, leaving 9 bases between them. The CDR3 covers 15 residues. The germline CDR1 and CDR2 sequences are SEHNR and FQNEAQ (reference sequence). CDR3 bases: TGTGCCAGCAGCTTCTGGGCCGGAACTAATGAAAAACTGTTTTTT. This translates into CASSFWAGTNEKLFF.

The chain is built from TRBV7-9 and TRBJ2-7, with D perhaps matching TRBD2 (6 bases). The CDR3 has 15 residues. V lost 5 bases and J 2 bases, leaving 16 bases between the germline ends. Germline V gene data show CDR1 as SEHNR and CDR2 as FQNEAQ (reference sequence). The CDR3, as DNA: TGTGCCAGCAGCCCGAGCGGGCCGACCCCCTACGAGCAGTACTTC. Residues: CASSPSGPTPYEQYF.

This clonotype was seen only a few times. The chain couples TRBV11-1 to TRBJ2-1, with D possibly being TRBD1 (5 bases). Per the germline V gene, CDR1 is SGHAT and CDR2 is FQDESV (reference sequence). CDR3 length: 13 amino acids. V was clipped by 3 bases and J by 5 bases, with 8 bases between them. CDR3 residues: CASSFNRNNEQFF. For the CDR3, the DNA is TGTGCCAGCAGCTTTAACAGGAACAATGAGCAGTTCTTC.